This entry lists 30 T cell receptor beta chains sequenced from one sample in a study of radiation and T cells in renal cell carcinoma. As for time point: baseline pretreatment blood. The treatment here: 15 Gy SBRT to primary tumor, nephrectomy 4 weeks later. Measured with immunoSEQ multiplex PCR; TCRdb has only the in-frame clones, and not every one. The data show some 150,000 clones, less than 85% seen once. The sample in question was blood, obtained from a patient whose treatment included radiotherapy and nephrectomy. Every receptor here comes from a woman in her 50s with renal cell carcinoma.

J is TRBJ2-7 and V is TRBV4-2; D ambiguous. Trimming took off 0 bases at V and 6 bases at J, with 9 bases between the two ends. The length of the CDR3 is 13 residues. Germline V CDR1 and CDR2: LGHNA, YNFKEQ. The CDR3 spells CASSQDLGREQYF. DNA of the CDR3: TGTGCCAGCAGCCAAGATCTAGGGCGCGAGCAGTACTTC.

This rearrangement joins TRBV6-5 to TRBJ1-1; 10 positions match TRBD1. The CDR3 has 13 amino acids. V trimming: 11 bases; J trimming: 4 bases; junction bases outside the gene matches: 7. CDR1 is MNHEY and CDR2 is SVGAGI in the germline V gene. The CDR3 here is CAARQGAVTEAFF. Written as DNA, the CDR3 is TGTGCCGCCCGACAGGGGGCTGTCACTGAAGCTTTCTTT.

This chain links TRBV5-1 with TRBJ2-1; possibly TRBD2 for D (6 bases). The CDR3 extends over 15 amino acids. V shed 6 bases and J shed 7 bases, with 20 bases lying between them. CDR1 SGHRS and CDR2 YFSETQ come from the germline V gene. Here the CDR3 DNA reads TGCGCCAGCAACTACGGGGCGGGGAGTCGGAATGAGCAGTTCTTC. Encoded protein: CASNYGAGSRNEQFF.

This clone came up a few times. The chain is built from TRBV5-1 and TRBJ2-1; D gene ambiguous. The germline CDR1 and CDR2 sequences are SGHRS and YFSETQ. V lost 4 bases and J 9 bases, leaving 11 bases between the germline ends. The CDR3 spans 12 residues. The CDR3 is CASSVVRSEQFF. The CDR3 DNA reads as TGCGCCAGCAGCGTTGTAAGGAGTGAGCAGTTCTTC.

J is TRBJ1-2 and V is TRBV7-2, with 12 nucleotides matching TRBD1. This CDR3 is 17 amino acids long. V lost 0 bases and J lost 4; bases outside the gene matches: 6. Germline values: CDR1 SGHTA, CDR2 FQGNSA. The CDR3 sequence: CASSLAGTGGASYGYTF. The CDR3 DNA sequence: TGTGCCAGCAGCTTAGCAGGGACAGGGGGCGCGAGCTATGGCTACACCTTC. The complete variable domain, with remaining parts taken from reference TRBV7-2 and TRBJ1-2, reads GAGVSQSPSNKVTEKGKDVELRCDPISGHTALYWYRQSLGQGLEFLIYFQGNSAPDKSGLPSDRFSAERTGGSVSTLTIQRTQQEDSAVYLCASSLAGTGGASYGYTFGSGTRLTVV.

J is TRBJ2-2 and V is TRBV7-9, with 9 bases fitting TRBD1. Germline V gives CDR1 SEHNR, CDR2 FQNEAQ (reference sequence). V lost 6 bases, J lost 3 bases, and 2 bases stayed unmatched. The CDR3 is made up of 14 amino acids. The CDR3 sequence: CASRGQGDTGELFF. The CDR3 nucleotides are TGTGCCAGCAGGGGACAGGGCGACACCGGGGAGCTGTTTTTT.

The CDR3 bases are TGTGCCAGCAGCTTGGGTCTAGCGGGAGACGGGGAGCTGTTTTTT. As protein: CASSLGLAGDGELFF. The V call is TRBV5-6, the J call TRBJ2-2; 10 positions agree with TRBD2. The CDR3 totals 15 residues. In germline, CDR1 is SGHDT, CDR2 YYEEEE. V trimming: 0 bases; J trimming: 7 bases; junction bases outside the gene matches: 3.

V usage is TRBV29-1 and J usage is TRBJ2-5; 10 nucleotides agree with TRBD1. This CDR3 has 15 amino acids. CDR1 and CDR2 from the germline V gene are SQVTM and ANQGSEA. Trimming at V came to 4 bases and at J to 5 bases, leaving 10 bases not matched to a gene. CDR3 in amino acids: CSVAPRQGAWETQYF. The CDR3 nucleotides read TGCAGCGTTGCCCCCCGACAGGGGGCGTGGGAGACCCAGTACTTC.

CDR3 DNA: TGTGCCAGCAGTCTACGCCCTCGGGGGGAGACCCAGTACTTC. Translation: CASSLRPRGETQYF. This chain connects TRBV27 to TRBJ2-5; tentative D call: TRBD2 (6 bases). The germline CDR1 and CDR2 sequences are MNHEY and SMNVEV (reference sequence). This CDR3 spans 14 amino acids. V shed 5 bases and J shed 5 bases, with 15 bases lying between them.

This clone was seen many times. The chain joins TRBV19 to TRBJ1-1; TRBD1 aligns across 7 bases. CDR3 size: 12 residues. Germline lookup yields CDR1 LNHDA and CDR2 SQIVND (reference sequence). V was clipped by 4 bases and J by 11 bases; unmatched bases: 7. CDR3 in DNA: TGTGCCAGTAGTACCCTACAGGGGCGCGCTTTCTTT. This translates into CASSTLQGRAFF. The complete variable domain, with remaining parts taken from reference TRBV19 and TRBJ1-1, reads DGGITQSPKYLFRKEGQNVTLSCEQNLNHDAMYWYRQDPGQGLRLIYYSQIVNDFQKGDIAEGYSVSREKKESFPLTVTSAQKNPTAFYLCASSTLQGRAFFGQGTRLTVV.

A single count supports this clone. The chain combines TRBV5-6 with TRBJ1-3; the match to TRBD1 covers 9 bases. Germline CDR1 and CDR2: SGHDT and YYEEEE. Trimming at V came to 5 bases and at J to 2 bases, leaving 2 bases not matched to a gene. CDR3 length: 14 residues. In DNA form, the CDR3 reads TGTGCCAGCAGTTACAGGGGGCCTGGAAACACCATATATTTT. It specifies CASSYRGPGNTIYF. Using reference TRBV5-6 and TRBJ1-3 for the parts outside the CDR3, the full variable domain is DAGVTQSPTHLIKTRGQQVTLRCSPKSGHDTVSWYQQALGQGPQFIFQYYEEEERQRGNFPDRFSGHQFPNYSSELNVNALLLGDSALYLCASSYRGPGNTIYFGEGSWLTVV.

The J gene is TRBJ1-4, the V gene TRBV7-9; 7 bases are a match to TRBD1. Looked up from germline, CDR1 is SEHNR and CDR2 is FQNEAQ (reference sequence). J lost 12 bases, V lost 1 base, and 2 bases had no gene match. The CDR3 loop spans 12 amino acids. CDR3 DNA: TGTGCCAGCAGCTTAGTACAGGGGCAACTGTTTTTT. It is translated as CASSLVQGQLFF.

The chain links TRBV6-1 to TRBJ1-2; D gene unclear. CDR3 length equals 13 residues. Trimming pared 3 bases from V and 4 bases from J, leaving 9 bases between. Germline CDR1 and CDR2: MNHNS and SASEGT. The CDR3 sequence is CASSDEWGYGYTF. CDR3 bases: TGTGCCAGCAGTGATGAGTGGGGCTATGGCTACACCTTC.

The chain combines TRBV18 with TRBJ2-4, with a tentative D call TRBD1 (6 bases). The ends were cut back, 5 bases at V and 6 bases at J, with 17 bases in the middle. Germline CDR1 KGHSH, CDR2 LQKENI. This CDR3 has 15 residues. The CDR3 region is CASSAGAPRGNIQYF. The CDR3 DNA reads TGTGCCAGCTCAGCAGGGGCGCCGAGGGGAAACATTCAGTACTTC.

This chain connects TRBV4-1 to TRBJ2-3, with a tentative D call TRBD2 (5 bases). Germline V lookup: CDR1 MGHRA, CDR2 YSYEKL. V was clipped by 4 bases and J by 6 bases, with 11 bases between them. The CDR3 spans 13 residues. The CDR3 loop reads CASSLPGGDTQYF. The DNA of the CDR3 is TGCGCCAGCAGCCTACCAGGCGGGGATACGCAGTATTTT.

For the CDR3, the DNA is TGTGCCATCAGCCGACTAGCGGGGGGCCTCACAGATACGCAGTATTTT. This sequence encodes CAISRLAGGLTDTQYF. The rearrangement uses TRBV10-3 and TRBJ2-3; 13 positions agree with TRBD2. Trimming at V came to 6 bases and at J to 2 bases, leaving 5 bases not matched to a gene. Looked up from germline, CDR1 is ENHRY and CDR2 is SYGVKD. The CDR3 consists of 16 residues.

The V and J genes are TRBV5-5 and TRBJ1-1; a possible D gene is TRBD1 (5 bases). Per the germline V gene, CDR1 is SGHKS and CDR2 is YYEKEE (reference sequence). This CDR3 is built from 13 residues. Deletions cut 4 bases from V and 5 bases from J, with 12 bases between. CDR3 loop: CASSVGTPTEAFF. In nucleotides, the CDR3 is TGTGCCAGCAGCGTAGGGACGCCAACTGAAGCTTTCTTT.

The CDR3 region is CASSAEPGPLNEQYF. The CDR3 DNA follows: TGTGCCAGCAGCGCTGAACCGGGACCCCTCAACGAGCAGTACTTC. V usage is TRBV5-4 and J usage is TRBJ2-7; D might be TRBD1 or TRBD2, each matching 5 bases. The V end lost 4 bases, the J end lost 5 bases, and 19 bases lay between the germline ends. Germline assignment: CDR1 SGHNT and CDR2 YYREEE (reference sequence). The CDR3 contains 15 residues.

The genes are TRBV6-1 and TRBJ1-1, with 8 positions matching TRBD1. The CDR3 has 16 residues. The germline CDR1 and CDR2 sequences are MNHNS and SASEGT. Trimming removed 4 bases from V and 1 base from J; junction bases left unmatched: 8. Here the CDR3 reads CASSGTGLTANTEAFF. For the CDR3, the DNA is TGTGCCAGCAGTGGGACAGGGCTGACTGCGAACACTGAAGCTTTCTTT.

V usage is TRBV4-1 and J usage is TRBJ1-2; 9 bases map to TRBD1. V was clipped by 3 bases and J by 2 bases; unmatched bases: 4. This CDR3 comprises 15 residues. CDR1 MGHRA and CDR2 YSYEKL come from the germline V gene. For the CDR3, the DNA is TGCGCCAGCAGCCACCCCGGGACAGGGAACTATGGCTACACCTTC. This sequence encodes CASSHPGTGNYGYTF.

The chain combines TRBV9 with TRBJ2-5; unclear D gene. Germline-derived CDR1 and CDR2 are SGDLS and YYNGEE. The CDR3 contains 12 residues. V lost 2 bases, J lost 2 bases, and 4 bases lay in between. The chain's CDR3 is CASSVGQETQYF. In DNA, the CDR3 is TGTGCCAGCAGCGTCGGGCAAGAGACCCAGTACTTC. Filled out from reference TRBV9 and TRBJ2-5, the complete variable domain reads DSGVTQTPKHLITATGQRVTLRCSPRSGDLSVYWYQQSLDQGLQFLIQYYNGEERAKGNILERFSAQQFPDLHSELNLSSLELGDSALYFCASSVGQETQYFGPGTRLLVL.

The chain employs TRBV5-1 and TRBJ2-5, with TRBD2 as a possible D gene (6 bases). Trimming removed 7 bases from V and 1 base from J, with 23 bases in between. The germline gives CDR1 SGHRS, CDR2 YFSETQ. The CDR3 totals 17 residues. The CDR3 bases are TGCGCCAGCCGCTCGACGGAGGGATGGGGTGCCCAAGAGACCCAGTACTTC. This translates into CASRSTEGWGAQETQYF.

The CDR3 nucleotides are TGCGCCAGCAGGGCAACAGAAAATGGGGCCAACGTCCTGACTTTC. Encoded protein: CASRATENGANVLTF. The chain employs TRBV5-1 and TRBJ2-6, with no clear D. The CDR3 covers 15 residues. Germline assignment: CDR1 SGHRS and CDR2 YFSETQ. V was trimmed by 5 bases and J by 3 bases, leaving 12 bases between them.

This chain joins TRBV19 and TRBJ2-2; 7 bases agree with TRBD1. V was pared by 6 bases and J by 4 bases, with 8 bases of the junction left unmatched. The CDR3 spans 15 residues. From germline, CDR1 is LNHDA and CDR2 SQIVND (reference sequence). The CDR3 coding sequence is TGTGCCAGTAGGGACAGGCCAAAGGGCACCGGGGAGCTGTTTTTT. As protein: CASRDRPKGTGELFF.

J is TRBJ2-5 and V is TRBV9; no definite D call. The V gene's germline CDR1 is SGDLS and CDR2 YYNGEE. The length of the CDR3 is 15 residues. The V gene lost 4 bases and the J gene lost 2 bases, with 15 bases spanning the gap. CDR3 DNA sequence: TGTGCCAGCAGCAGAGGAACTACTATTCAAGAGACCCAGTACTTC. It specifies CASSRGTTIQETQYF.

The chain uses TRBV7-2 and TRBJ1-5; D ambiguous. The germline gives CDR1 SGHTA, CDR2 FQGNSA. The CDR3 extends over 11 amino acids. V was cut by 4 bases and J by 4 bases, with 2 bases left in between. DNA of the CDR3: TGTGCCAGCAGCTCAAATCAGCCCCAGCATTTT. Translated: CASSSNQPQHF.

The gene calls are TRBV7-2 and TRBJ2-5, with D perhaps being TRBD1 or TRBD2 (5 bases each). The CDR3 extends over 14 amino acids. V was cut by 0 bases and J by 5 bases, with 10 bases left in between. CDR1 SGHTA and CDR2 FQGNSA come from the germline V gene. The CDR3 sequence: CASSLAGVGETQYF. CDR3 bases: TGTGCCAGCAGCTTAGCGGGGGTCGGTGAGACCCAGTACTTC.

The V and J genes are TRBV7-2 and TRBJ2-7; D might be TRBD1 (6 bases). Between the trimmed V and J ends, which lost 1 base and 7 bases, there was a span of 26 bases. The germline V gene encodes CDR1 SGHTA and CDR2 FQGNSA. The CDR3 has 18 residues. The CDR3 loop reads CASSLGHNGDIPPWEQYF. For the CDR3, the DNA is TGTGCCAGCAGCTTAGGGCATAACGGGGACATCCCACCGTGGGAGCAGTACTTC.

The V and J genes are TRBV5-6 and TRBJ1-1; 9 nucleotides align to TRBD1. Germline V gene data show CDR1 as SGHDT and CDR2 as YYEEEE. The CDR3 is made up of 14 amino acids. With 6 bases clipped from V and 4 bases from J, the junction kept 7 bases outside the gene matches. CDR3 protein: CASNNRDRATEAFF. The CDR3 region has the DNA TGTGCCAGCAACAATCGGGACAGGGCCACTGAAGCTTTCTTT.

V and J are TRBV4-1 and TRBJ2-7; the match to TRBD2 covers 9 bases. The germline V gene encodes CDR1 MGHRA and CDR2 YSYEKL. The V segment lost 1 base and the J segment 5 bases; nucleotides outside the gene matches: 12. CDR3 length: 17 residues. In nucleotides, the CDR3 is TGCGCCAGCAGCCAAGGACTAGCGGTGGGGCAGGATGACGAGCAGTACTTC. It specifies CASSQGLAVGQDDEQYF.